This entry lists 30 T cell receptor beta chains sequenced from one sample in a study of blood T cell repertoires in COVID-19. Profiled with immunoSEQ multiplex PCR; TCRdb holds only in-frame clones, not every one. The data show 250,000 or so clones, around 89% seen once. Specimen: PBMCs or T cells enriched from blood (not recorded which). These receptors all stem from a woman between 25 and 40 years old with acute COVID-19.

This clone was observed a few times. The chain is built from TRBV7-9 and TRBJ1-4; D is uncertain. The CDR3 covers 13 residues. Germline CDR1 is SEHNR and CDR2 is FQNEAQ (reference sequence). V lost 3 bases and J lost 7, with 9 bases in between. The chain's CDR3 is CASSFAGSEKLFF. The CDR3 nucleotides are TGTGCCAGCAGCTTTGCAGGAAGTGAAAAACTGTTTTTT.

The V and J genes are TRBV5-4 and TRBJ2-7; no definite D call. CDR3 length: 12 residues. With 0 bases removed from V and 6 bases from J, the gap between germline ends came to 7 bases. CDR1 is SGHNT and CDR2 is YYREEE in the germline V gene (reference sequence). CDR3 in DNA: TGTGCCAGCAGCTTGGGCCCTAGCGAGCAGTACTTC. Amino acid sequence: CASSLGPSEQYF.

The V call is TRBV24-1, the J call TRBJ2-1, with D perhaps TRBD1 (5 bases). Trimming shortened V by 7 bases and J by 3 bases, and 15 bases separated the two germline ends. CDR3 size: 15 residues. Germline V gives CDR1 KGHDR, CDR2 SFDVKD. CDR3 nucleotides: TGTGCCACCAGCCAAACAGGCCCCCTCTACAATGAGCAGTTCTTC. It encodes CATSQTGPLYNEQFF.

The chain carries TRBV19 and TRBJ2-7; D might be TRBD2 (6 bases). The CDR3 runs 15 residues. Trimming left V 6 bases short and J 1 base short, with 16 bases between. Germline V gene data show CDR1 as LNHDA and CDR2 as SQIVND (reference sequence). The CDR3 reads CASRSLRDRSYEQYF. As DNA, the CDR3 is TGTGCCAGTAGATCGTTGCGGGACCGTTCCTACGAGCAGTACTTC.

The CDR3 DNA sequence: TGTGCCAGCAGTGAAGCAGCGGGAGGGCCGGAGACCCAGTACTTC. Amino acids: CASSEAAGGPETQYF. This chain connects TRBV6-1 to TRBJ2-5; 10 bases are a match to TRBD2. The CDR3 totals 15 residues. J gave up 5 bases and V 0 bases, and 3 bases lay outside the gene matches. In germline, CDR1 is MNHNS, CDR2 SASEGT.

The gene calls are TRBV2 and TRBJ2-3, with a weak D call TRBD2 (5 bases). Per the germline V gene, CDR1 is SNHLY and CDR2 is FYNNEI. This CDR3 comprises 14 residues. V gave up 10 bases and J gave up 0 bases, with 14 bases separating them. In DNA form, the CDR3 reads TGTGCCACAGCGGCAGCGTACAGCACAGATACGCAGTATTTT. As protein: CATAAAYSTDTQYF. Together with reference TRBV2 and TRBJ2-3, the CDR3 gives the full variable domain: EPEVTQTPSHQVTQMGQEVILRCVPISNHLYFYWYRQILGQKVEFLVSFYNNEISEKSEIFDDQFSVERPDGSNFTLKIRSTKLEDSAMYFCATAAAYSTDTQYFGPGTRLTVL.

V and J are TRBV24-1 and TRBJ2-1; 8 nucleotides align to TRBD2. This CDR3 has 16 residues. The V segment lost 2 bases and the J segment 9 bases; nucleotides outside the gene matches: 11. The V gene's germline CDR1 is KGHDR and CDR2 SFDVKD. The CDR3 bases are TGTGCCACCAGTGATTCTCAGGAGAAGCGGGAGTCTGAGCAGTTCTTC. Its protein product is CATSDSQEKRESEQFF.

This rearrangement joins TRBV11-2 to TRBJ2-2; no clear D gene. The germline V gene has CDR1 SGHAT and CDR2 FQNNGV. Trimming took 3 bases from V and 4 from J, leaving 9 bases between them. This CDR3 region has 14 residues. The CDR3 nucleotides read TGTGCCAGCAGCTTCCTAACTCGCACCGGGGAGCTGTTTTTT. Amino acids: CASSFLTRTGELFF.

CDR3 region: CASNHPPQGYEQYF. CDR3 bases: TGTGCCAGCAATCACCCCCCCCAGGGCTACGAGCAGTACTTC. The chain combines TRBV28 with TRBJ2-7; weak D call: TRBD1 (5 bases). The CDR3 extends over 14 amino acids. The V end was cut by 7 bases, the J end by 3 bases, with 16 bases between. CDR1 is MDHEN, CDR2 SYDVKM, per germline.

The rearrangement joins TRBV3-1 (or the pseudogene TRBV3-2) to TRBJ1-2; D ambiguous. With 6 bases removed from V and 8 bases from J, the gap between germline ends came to 19 bases. The CDR3 sequence is 14 residues long. The germline V gene has CDR1 LGHDT and CDR2 YNNKEL (reference sequence). The CDR3 region has the DNA TGTGCCAGCAGGCCCGTGTTGGAGGGCGGCGGCTACACCTTC. The encoded protein is CASRPVLEGGGYTF.

The gene calls are TRBV6-5 and TRBJ1-4; 8 bases fit TRBD1. The J segment lost 7 bases and the V segment lost 7 bases, leaving 8 bases of the junction unmatched. This CDR3 is built from 14 residues. Germline CDR1 is MNHEY and CDR2 is SVGAGI. CDR3 protein: CASTSDREGEKLFF. The DNA for the CDR3 is TGTGCCAGCACTTCGGACAGGGAAGGTGAAAAACTGTTTTTT.

This clone was recorded once. The CDR3 sequence is CASYHVGLAGFEGDTQYF. CDR3 coding DNA: TGTGCCAGCTACCACGTGGGACTAGCGGGATTCGAAGGGGATACGCAGTATTTT. The chain carries TRBV11-2 and TRBJ2-3, with 13 bases aligning to TRBD2. Germline V gene sequence: CDR1 SGHAT, CDR2 FQNNGV. This CDR3 region has 18 residues. The ends lost 8 bases at V and 6 bases at J; junction bases unmatched: 17.

This chain joins TRBV4-3 and TRBJ2-1; TRBD2 agrees at 10 bases. This CDR3 comprises 17 residues. The V gene end was trimmed by 0 bases and the J gene end by 8 bases; junction bases not matched to a gene: 10. CDR1 is LGHNA and CDR2 is YSLEER in the germline V gene. The CDR3 sequence is CASSQELSGRVGDEQFF. CDR3 in DNA: TGCGCCAGCAGCCAAGAGTTGAGCGGGAGGGTCGGAGATGAGCAGTTCTTC.

This chain connects TRBV7-2 to TRBJ2-7; 7 bases line up with TRBD1. V lost 5 bases, J lost 2 bases, and 6 bases stayed unmatched. The germline CDR1 and CDR2 sequences are SGHTA and FQGNSA. The CDR3 has 14 residues. CDR3 sequence (DNA): TGTGCCAGCAGCCCATCAGGACAGGCCTACGAGCAGTACTTC. This gives the protein CASSPSGQAYEQYF. Combining the CDR3 with reference TRBV7-2 and TRBJ2-7 gives the whole variable domain GAGVSQSPSNKVTEKGKDVELRCDPISGHTALYWYRQSLGQGLEFLIYFQGNSAPDKSGLPSDRFSAERTGGSVSTLTIQRTQQEDSAVYLCASSPSGQAYEQYFGPGTRLTVT.

The chain employs TRBV4-3 and TRBJ2-1, with D uncertain. The germline V gene has CDR1 LGHNA and CDR2 YSLEER. V lost 5 bases and J 1 base, leaving 30 bases between the germline ends. The CDR3 contains 21 residues. The CDR3 nucleotides read TGCGCCAGCAGCGAGGAAAGGCTTCCAAGGATCCCAGCGTGGTCCTACAATGAGCAGTTCTTC. Residues: CASSEERLPRIPAWSYNEQFF.

V usage is TRBV6-2 or TRBV6-3 and J usage is TRBJ1-2; D call uncertain. CDR1 is MNHEY and CDR2 is SVGEGT in the germline V gene. Between the trimmed V and J ends, which lost 4 bases and 2 bases, there was a span of 8 bases. This CDR3 contains 13 residues. The CDR3 bases are TGTGCCAGCAGTTTCGAGACAAACTATGGCTACACCTTC. It specifies CASSFETNYGYTF.

This clone was seen a single time. The chain links TRBV6-6 to TRBJ1-1; D remains unclear. The ends were cut back, 8 bases at V and 0 bases at J, with 10 bases in the middle. Germline CDR1 is MNHNY and CDR2 is SVGAGI (reference sequence). The CDR3 runs 13 residues. CDR3 loop: CASGEGMNTEAFF. The CDR3 DNA follows: TGTGCCAGCGGTGAGGGTATGAACACTGAAGCTTTCTTT.

V is TRBV19 and J is TRBJ2-7; 9 bases are shared with TRBD2. This CDR3 spans 15 amino acids. V was clipped by 5 bases and J by 6 bases; unmatched bases: 11. Germline CDR1 and CDR2: LNHDA and SQIVND (reference sequence). In nucleotides, the CDR3 is TGTGCCAGTAGTGATCTCATAGCGGGAGCGGTCGAGCAGTACTTC. This codes for CASSDLIAGAVEQYF.

The chain recombines TRBV2 with TRBJ1-5, with no clear D. V lost 5 bases and J lost 2, with 7 bases in between. CDR1 and CDR2 (germline): SNHLY, FYNNEI. The CDR3 is made up of 13 amino acids. The CDR3 sequence is CASSKQGNQPQHF. The CDR3 DNA follows: TGTGCCAGCAGTAAGCAGGGCAATCAGCCCCAGCATTTT.

The chain carries TRBV7-3 and TRBJ1-1; D possibly corresponds to TRBD1 (5 bases). Germline CDR1 and CDR2: SGHTA and FQGTGA. The V end lost 3 bases, the J end lost 5 bases, and 7 bases lay between the germline ends. The CDR3 runs 12 residues. This CDR3 is CASSFRVTEAFF. CDR3 coding DNA: TGTGCCAGCAGCTTCAGGGTGACTGAAGCTTTCTTT.

The chain links TRBV2 to TRBJ2-7; the D is unclear. Germline V CDR1 and CDR2: SNHLY, FYNNEI. V was shortened by 1 base and J by 0 bases, with 13 bases between the two germline ends. CDR3 length: 16 residues. The CDR3 spells CASSEEVPRPSYEQYF. CDR3 DNA sequence: TGTGCCAGCAGTGAAGAGGTCCCTAGGCCCTCCTACGAGCAGTACTTC.

J is TRBJ1-6 and V is TRBV5-6, with D maybe TRBD1 (5 bases). The V end was cut by 0 bases, the J end by 6 bases, with 7 bases between. CDR3 length: 14 amino acids. Germline CDR1 and CDR2: SGHDT and YYEEEE. The CDR3 is CASSLGQLNSPLHF. The CDR3 DNA sequence: TGTGCCAGCAGCTTGGGACAGCTTAATTCACCCCTCCACTTT.

This chain's CDR3 is CASSPQAETGTEAFF. CDR3 DNA: TGTGCCAGCTCACCCCAAGCGGAAACAGGGACTGAAGCTTTCTTT. The chain is built from TRBV18 and TRBJ1-1, with D possibly matching TRBD1 (6 bases). The CDR3 is 15 amino acids. Trimming removed 3 bases from V and 5 bases from J, with 16 bases in between. Germline-derived CDR1 and CDR2 are KGHSH and LQKENI.

The chain employs TRBV7-3 and TRBJ2-5; D unclear. Trimming removed 1 base at V and 3 bases at J, with 6 bases between. Germline assignment: CDR1 SGHTA and CDR2 FQGTGA. The CDR3 loop spans 13 amino acids. In DNA, the CDR3 is TGTGCCAGCAGCTTAAATGTCAAAGAGACCCAGTACTTC. Protein: CASSLNVKETQYF. The full variable domain, in which reference TRBV7-3 and TRBJ2-5 provide the parts outside the CDR3, is GAGVSQTPSNKVTEKGKYVELRCDPISGHTALYWYRQSLGQGPEFLIYFQGTGAADDSGLPNDRFFAVRPEGSVSTLKIQRTERGDSAVYLCASSLNVKETQYFGPGTRLLVL.

This clone was found once. The chain employs TRBV19 and TRBJ1-2, with D maybe TRBD1 (5 bases). Germline V gene data show CDR1 as LNHDA and CDR2 as SQIVND (reference sequence). The V end was cut by 5 bases, the J end by 2 bases, with 15 bases between. This CDR3 spans 15 amino acids. The CDR3 loop is CASSPPAGENYGYTF. The CDR3 bases are TGTGCCAGTAGTCCGCCGGCGGGGGAGAACTATGGCTACACCTTC.

The chain has TRBV18 and TRBJ2-2, with 7 positions matching TRBD1. The ends lost 8 bases at V and 1 base at J; junction bases unmatched: 10. This CDR3 comprises 16 residues. CDR1 and CDR2 from the germline V gene are KGHSH and LQKENI. CDR3 sequence: CASTTTGDLNTGELFF. The DNA for the CDR3 is TGTGCCAGCACGACAACAGGGGATCTGAACACCGGGGAGCTGTTTTTT.

This rearrangement joins TRBV9 to TRBJ2-7; D perhaps matches TRBD2 (5 bases). The CDR3 contains 15 residues. From germline, CDR1 is SGDLS and CDR2 YYNGEE. Between the trimmed V and J ends, which lost 2 bases and 3 bases, there was a span of 15 bases. The CDR3 bases are TGTGCCAGCAGCGTCGGGGAAAGGGCGGGCTACGAGCAGTACTTC. It encodes CASSVGERAGYEQYF.

V is TRBV18 and J is TRBJ1-1; a possible D gene is TRBD1 (5 bases). The CDR3 has 17 residues. The V and J ends lost 1 base and 0 bases respectively, with 15 bases between them. Germline V lookup: CDR1 KGHSH, CDR2 LQKENI. The CDR3 loop reads CASSPQLGHLLNTEAFF. The CDR3, as DNA: TGTGCCAGCTCACCACAGTTAGGACATTTATTGAACACTGAAGCTTTCTTT.

In its sample, this clone was seen once. The chain employs TRBV7-6 and TRBJ2-1, with D possibly being TRBD2 (5 bases). The germline CDR1 and CDR2 sequences are SGHVS and FNYEAQ. The CDR3 has 15 residues. V lost 5 bases and J lost 0, with 11 bases in between. Here the CDR3 DNA reads TGTGCCAGCAGCCTCGGACTGAGCTCCTACAATGAGCAGTTCTTC. This translates into CASSLGLSSYNEQFF.

V is TRBV18 and J is TRBJ1-2, with D perhaps matching TRBD1 (6 bases). Germline CDR1 and CDR2: KGHSH and LQKENI. This CDR3 is 13 amino acids long. V was pared by 6 bases and J by 2 bases, with 10 bases between. The CDR3 spells CASSAGENYGYTF. The CDR3 bases are TGTGCCAGCTCTGCAGGGGAGAACTATGGCTACACCTTC.